This T cell receptor (beta chain) was obtained from a study of T cells in Graves' hyperthyroidism and ophthalmopathy. Germline trimming cut 0 bases from V and 4 bases from J; bases unmatched to any gene: 5. CDR1 is SGHRS and CDR2 is YFSETQ in the germline V gene. CDR3 length: 15 amino acids. The hyperthyroidism patients had all been newly diagnosed, and their disease duration was under 2 months. Their ages ranged from 18 to 65 years. Reasons for excluding patients were uncontrolled infection, other autoimmune disease, pregnancy or lactation. Isolation of PBMCs was performed on around 9.8 ml fresh peripheral blood. This clonotype was counted a few times. TCR beta CDR3 region amplification was performed from RNA transcripts. Primed by the HTBI set, a first-round RT-PCR was run on the TCR CDR3. TCRdb used MiXCR to reprocess the multiplex PCR reads, holding one entry per CDR3 protein. Among 300,000 to 500,000 distinct CDR3 sequences, around 14% were seen once, and the ten largest hold around a third.

The gene calls are TRBV5-1 and TRBJ2-5; TRBD1 matches at 8 bases. The material sequenced was blood. This clonotype originated in a woman in her thirties with Graves' hyperthyroidism. The CDR3, as DNA: TGCGCCAGCAGCTTGGGGACAGGGCGGACAGAGACCCAGTACTTC. This gives the protein CASSLGTGRTETQYF.